Each of the 2 T cell receptor gamma chains below was sequenced from the same sample in a study of γδ T cells in repeated Plasmodium falciparum infection. Flow sorting of PBMC yielded separate Vgamma9/Vdelta2+ and Vdelta2-negative gammadelta T cell populations for bulk repertoire analysis. TCRdb re-processed the multiplex PCR reads using CATT. The sample yields 12,000 to 15,000 gamma-chain clones, roughly 1.7% seen once. The sample was gamma-delta T cells from blood. The receptors stem from a pool of human donors (malaria-infected and uninfected, not separated).

A note on this clone: A far larger clone differs by one base, so this is likely a read error. Other DNA sequences in this sample translate to the same CDR3. DNA for the CDR3: TGTGCCTTGTGGGCCCTCCCCCAGAAGCTCTTT. Protein product: CALWALPQKLF. TRGV9 is the V gene, and the J gene was not called. The V gene's germline CDR1 is GITISATS and CDR2 ISYDGTV (reference sequence). This CDR3 has 11 residues.

This clone was counted many times. TCRdb shows a much larger clone's protein in place of this DNA's translation, and the two differ at residue 11, likely through a read error; the protein shown is translated from the DNA. The chain carries TRGV9 and TRGJP. No J gene is reported in TCRdb; it was inferred here by comparing the DNA with germline. The V gene's germline CDR1 is GITISATS and CDR2 ISYDGTV (reference sequence). This CDR3 is built from 14 residues. CDR3 in amino acids: CALWEKLGKKSKVF. CDR3 coding DNA: TGTGCCTTGTGGGAAAAGTTGGGCAAAAAAAGCAAGGTATTT.